Below are 26 T cell receptor beta chains sequenced from a single sample in a study of cytomegalovirus exposure and HLA in healthy donors. PCR primers comprised 60 Vbeta and 13 Jbeta primers. Clones were sequenced by immunoSEQ multiplex PCR, and TCRdb holds only the in-frame ones, with some missing. The sample yields 30,000 to 40,000 clones, approximately 80% seen once. The sequencing sample was made of PBMCs. Source of these receptors: a male donor in good health and CMV-seronegative.

The rearrangement links TRBV28 to TRBJ2-7, with TRBD2 matching 11 bases. This CDR3 is 15 amino acids long. CDR1 is MDHEN, CDR2 SYDVKM, per germline. V dropped 2 bases and J dropped 4; count of bases not matched to a gene: 4. This CDR3 reads CASSLLAGGIYEQYF. The CDR3 DNA reads TGTGCCAGCAGTTTACTAGCGGGGGGAATTTACGAGCAGTACTTC.

J is TRBJ2-7 and V is TRBV29-1, with 9 bases lining up with TRBD1. V dropped 4 bases and J dropped 7; count of bases not matched to a gene: 5. The CDR3 is made up of 12 amino acids. Germline-derived CDR1 and CDR2 are SQVTM and ANQGSEA. The CDR3 reads CSVAGTGWEQYF. The CDR3 DNA follows: TGCAGCGTTGCCGGGACAGGGTGGGAGCAGTACTTC.

This clone was counted only a few times. The CDR3 here is CASSLTGTGNEKLFF. For the CDR3, the DNA is TGCGCCAGCAGCCTCACAGGGACAGGGAATGAAAAACTGTTTTTT. The V and J genes are TRBV4-3 and TRBJ1-4; 9 positions agree with TRBD1. The germline V gene encodes CDR1 LGHNA and CDR2 YSLEER. The ends lost 4 bases at V and 5 bases at J; junction bases unmatched: 5. This CDR3 comprises 15 residues.

This chain connects TRBV5-1 to TRBJ2-1; no definite D call. CDR1 and CDR2 from the germline V gene are SGHRS and YFSETQ. The CDR3 has 16 residues. Trimming took 5 bases from V and 4 from J, leaving 19 bases between them. CDR3 sequence: CASRGSVARRYNEQFF. The CDR3 DNA reads TGCGCCAGCAGAGGATCCGTGGCCCGGCGGTACAATGAGCAGTTCTTC. The whole variable domain, filled in from reference TRBV5-1 and TRBJ2-1, reads KAGVTQTPRYLIKTRGQQVTLSCSPISGHRSVSWYQQTPGQGLQFLFEYFSETQRNKGNFPGRFSGRQFSNSRSEMNVSTLELGDSALYLCASRGSVARRYNEQFFGPGTRLTVL.

CDR3 bases: TGTGCCAGCAGTTTTGGTAGCCGTCCAGAGACCCAGTACTTC. Protein: CASSFGSRPETQYF. This chain links TRBV28 with TRBJ2-5; D ambiguous. Trimming pared 3 bases from V and 4 bases from J, leaving 12 bases between. The CDR3 has 14 residues. The germline gives CDR1 MDHEN, CDR2 SYDVKM.

The chain employs TRBV7-3 and TRBJ1-2; 8 positions match TRBD1. The CDR3 covers 13 residues. Germline CDR1 reads SGHTA; CDR2 reads FQGTGA. After removal of 3 bases from V and 8 bases from J, the junction contained 5 bases not matched to a gene. DNA for the CDR3: TGTGCCAGCAGCTTGGACAGGGCCAGAGGCTACACCTTC. It yields the protein CASSLDRARGYTF. Together with reference TRBV7-3 and TRBJ1-2, the CDR3 gives the full variable domain: GAGVSQTPSNKVTEKGKYVELRCDPISGHTALYWYRQSLGQGPEFLIYFQGTGAADDSGLPNDRFFAVRPEGSVSTLKIQRTERGDSAVYLCASSLDRARGYTFGSGTRLTVV.

V gene TRBV18 combines with J gene TRBJ2-1; a possible D gene is TRBD1 (5 bases). From germline, CDR1 is KGHSH and CDR2 LQKENI. The ends were cut back, 1 base at V and 5 bases at J, with 12 bases in the middle. The CDR3 is made up of 15 amino acids. The CDR3 protein is CASSPLLDRNNEQFF. The CDR3, as DNA: TGTGCCAGCTCACCACTATTAGACAGAAACAATGAGCAGTTCTTC.

J is TRBJ2-5 and V is TRBV5-4, with D possibly TRBD2 on 5 matching bases. The CDR3 length is 13 residues. With 1 base removed from V and 5 bases from J, the gap between germline ends came to 9 bases. From germline, CDR1 is SGHNT and CDR2 YYREEE (reference sequence). CDR3 protein: CASSLTSAETQYF. The CDR3 DNA sequence: TGTGCCAGCAGCTTGACTAGTGCTGAGACCCAGTACTTC.

The chain employs TRBV6-6 and TRBJ2-1; 8 positions agree with TRBD1. CDR1 is MNHNY and CDR2 is SVGAGI in the germline V gene (reference sequence). Trimming cost V 2 bases and J 15 bases; bases outside gene matches: 9. CDR3 size: 13 residues. DNA of the CDR3: TGTGCCAGCAGTTACCCCCAGACAGGGGCGATGTTCTTC. This codes for CASSYPQTGAMFF.

The rearrangement uses TRBV9 and TRBJ2-5, with 8 nucleotides matching TRBD1. This CDR3 spans 13 amino acids. Trimming took 3 bases from V and 4 from J; bases not matched to a gene: 2. From germline, CDR1 is SGDLS and CDR2 YYNGEE. CDR3 residues: CASSAQGAETQYF. CDR3 nucleotides: TGTGCCAGCAGCGCTCAGGGGGCAGAGACCCAGTACTTC. Complete variable domain (other parts from reference TRBV9 and TRBJ2-5): DSGVTQTPKHLITATGQRVTLRCSPRSGDLSVYWYQQSLDQGLQFLIQYYNGEERAKGNILERFSAQQFPDLHSELNLSSLELGDSALYFCASSAQGAETQYFGPGTRLLVL.

The genes are TRBV10-3 and TRBJ2-7; D unresolved. V lost 3 bases to trimming and J lost 0 bases, with 9 bases between them. Germline CDR1 is ENHRY and CDR2 is SYGVKD. CDR3 length: 14 residues. CDR3 in amino acids: CAISDQQSSYEQYF. The DNA of the CDR3 is TGTGCCATCAGTGACCAACAGAGCTCCTACGAGCAGTACTTC.

The chain employs TRBV29-1 and TRBJ1-6, with 9 bases that match TRBD1. This CDR3 is built from 13 residues. Germline V lookup: CDR1 SQVTM, CDR2 ANQGSEA. The V segment lost 8 bases and the J segment 5 bases; nucleotides outside the gene matches: 4. The CDR3 region is CSPGQGNNSPLHF. The CDR3 nucleotides are TGCAGCCCTGGACAGGGGAATAATTCACCCCTCCACTTT.

This chain uses TRBV7-6 with TRBJ1-4, with a tentative D call TRBD1 (5 bases). In germline, CDR1 is SGHVS, CDR2 FNYEAQ. Trimming took 3 bases from V and 1 from J, leaving 9 bases between them. The CDR3 spans 15 residues. The CDR3 DNA is TGTGCCAGCAGCTTTAGGGGTGGAACTAATGAAAAACTGTTTTTT. Translated: CASSFRGGTNEKLFF.

This clone occurred a few times. V is TRBV19 and J is TRBJ2-7, with 16 bases identical to TRBD2. With V trimmed by 4 bases and J by 2 bases, 8 bases remained unmatched. The CDR3 is made up of 18 amino acids. The germline gives CDR1 LNHDA, CDR2 SQIVND (reference sequence). CDR3 in amino acids: CASSTGTSGGALPYEQYF. Here the CDR3 DNA reads TGTGCCAGTAGTACCGGGACTAGCGGGGGGGCTCTCCCCTACGAGCAGTACTTC.

The chain is built from TRBV11-2 and TRBJ1-1; maybe TRBD1 (5 bases). V lost 7 bases to trimming and J lost 6 bases, with 15 bases between them. This CDR3 contains 13 residues. CDR1 SGHAT and CDR2 FQNNGV come from the germline V gene. CDR3 nucleotide sequence: TGTGCCAGCACCAACGTTGGGGCGCCTGAAGCTTTCTTT. Protein product: CASTNVGAPEAFF.

J is TRBJ2-7 and V is TRBV28; D is perhaps TRBD2 (6 bases). The V gene lost 1 base and the J gene lost 12 bases, with 10 bases spanning the gap. Germline V gene sequence: CDR1 MDHEN, CDR2 SYDVKM. The CDR3 covers 11 residues. CDR3 sequence reads: CASSLLRERYF. The CDR3 DNA is TGTGCCAGCAGTTTATTGCGGGAACGGTACTTC.

This clone was seen only once. This sequence joins TRBV5-4 and TRBJ2-2; 11 nucleotides match TRBD2. The J segment lost 5 bases and the V segment lost 3 bases, leaving 6 bases of the junction unmatched. Germline V gives CDR1 SGHNT, CDR2 YYREEE (reference sequence). The CDR3 extends over 16 amino acids. Here the CDR3 DNA reads TGTGCCAGCAGCTCCGGGACTAGCGGCATAACCGGGGAGCTGTTTTTT. This encodes CASSSGTSGITGELFF.

V gene TRBV5-1 combines with J gene TRBJ2-5; TRBD2 might be the D (6 bases). This CDR3 has 13 amino acids. From germline, CDR1 is SGHRS and CDR2 YFSETQ. V dropped 2 bases and J dropped 5 bases, with 10 bases sitting between them. CDR3 nucleotide sequence: TGCGCCAGCAGCTTTGGAGGGAGGGAGACCCAGTACTTC. Its protein is CASSFGGRETQYF.

The chain is built from TRBV29-1 and TRBJ1-2, with D uncertain. Germline V gives CDR1 SQVTM, CDR2 ANQGSEA. The germline V and J ends were trimmed by 0 bases and 4 bases, with 15 bases remaining between them. There are 15 residues in the CDR3. Here the CDR3 reads CSVEDRVSTGYGYTF. The CDR3 DNA reads TGCAGCGTTGAAGACCGGGTCTCTACCGGCTATGGCTACACCTTC.

This chain links TRBV6-5 with TRBJ2-2, with 9 bases lining up with TRBD1. Germline CDR1 and CDR2: MNHEY and SVGAGI. The CDR3 sequence is 14 residues long. J was trimmed by 7 bases and V by 4 bases; bases with no gene match: 4. CDR3 in amino acids: CASSFRTGVGELFF. The DNA for the CDR3 is TGTGCCAGCAGTTTCAGGACAGGGGTCGGGGAGCTGTTTTTT.

The gene calls are TRBV30 and TRBJ1-1; D is uncertain. The CDR3 has 13 amino acids. Trimming took 4 bases from V and 4 from J, leaving 13 bases between them. CDR1 GTSNPN and CDR2 SVGIG come from the germline V gene (reference sequence). CDR3 region: CAWTGGYSTEAFF. DNA for the CDR3: TGTGCCTGGACAGGAGGGTACTCCACTGAAGCTTTCTTT.

The chain has TRBV7-2 and TRBJ2-7; 7 nucleotides line up with TRBD2. Germline loops: CDR1 SGHTA, CDR2 FQGNSA. The CDR3 contains 14 residues. V was clipped by 9 bases and J by 3 bases; unmatched bases: 11. The CDR3 DNA is TGTGCCAGTAGGCGGGCTAGCGGAAGCTACGAGCAGTACTTC. This gives the protein CASRRASGSYEQYF.

V gene TRBV6-1 combines with J gene TRBJ1-1; TRBD1 matches 11 bases. The germline gives CDR1 MNHNS, CDR2 SASEGT. CDR3 length equals 17 residues. V was pared by 3 bases and J by 4 bases, with 10 bases of the junction left unmatched. This CDR3 is CASSELGDRGWGTEAFF. In DNA, the CDR3 is TGTGCCAGCAGTGAGTTGGGGGACAGGGGGTGGGGCACTGAAGCTTTCTTT.

The chain joins TRBV7-2 to TRBJ2-7; 9 bases align to TRBD2. V lost 2 bases to trimming and J lost 0 bases; unmatched junction nucleotides: 8. Germline lookup yields CDR1 SGHTA and CDR2 FQGNSA. This CDR3 spans 17 amino acids. CDR3 DNA sequence: TGTGCCAGCAGCTTATTGTTTGGCGGGAGGGCCTCCTACGAGCAGTACTTC. Amino acids: CASSLLFGGRASYEQYF. Variable domain in full (rest from reference TRBV7-2 and TRBJ2-7): GAGVSQSPSNKVTEKGKDVELRCDPISGHTALYWYRQSLGQGLEFLIYFQGNSAPDKSGLPSDRFSAERTGGSVSTLTIQRTQQEDSAVYLCASSLLFGGRASYEQYFGPGTRLTVT.

The rearrangement links TRBV5-1 to TRBJ2-7; TRBD1 matches 10 bases. Per germline, CDR1 SGHRS and CDR2 YFSETQ. This CDR3 has 15 amino acids. Trimming at V came to 4 bases and at J to 3 bases, leaving 7 bases not matched to a gene. The CDR3: CASSPPGTGVYEQYF. The CDR3 DNA reads TGCGCCAGCAGCCCGCCAGGGACAGGGGTCTACGAGCAGTACTTC. Using reference TRBV5-1 and TRBJ2-7 for the parts outside the CDR3, the full variable domain is KAGVTQTPRYLIKTRGQQVTLSCSPISGHRSVSWYQQTPGQGLQFLFEYFSETQRNKGNFPGRFSGRQFSNSRSEMNVSTLELGDSALYLCASSPPGTGVYEQYFGPGTRLTVT.

The chain combines TRBV27 with TRBJ1-2; a weak D match, TRBD1 (5 bases). Trimming stripped 5 bases from V and 4 bases from J, with 14 bases between. This CDR3 has 14 amino acids. Germline V gene data show CDR1 as MNHEY and CDR2 as SMNVEV (reference sequence). CDR3 DNA: TGTGCCAGCAGTACCTACCGGACATTCTATGGCTACACCTTC. Its protein is CASSTYRTFYGYTF.